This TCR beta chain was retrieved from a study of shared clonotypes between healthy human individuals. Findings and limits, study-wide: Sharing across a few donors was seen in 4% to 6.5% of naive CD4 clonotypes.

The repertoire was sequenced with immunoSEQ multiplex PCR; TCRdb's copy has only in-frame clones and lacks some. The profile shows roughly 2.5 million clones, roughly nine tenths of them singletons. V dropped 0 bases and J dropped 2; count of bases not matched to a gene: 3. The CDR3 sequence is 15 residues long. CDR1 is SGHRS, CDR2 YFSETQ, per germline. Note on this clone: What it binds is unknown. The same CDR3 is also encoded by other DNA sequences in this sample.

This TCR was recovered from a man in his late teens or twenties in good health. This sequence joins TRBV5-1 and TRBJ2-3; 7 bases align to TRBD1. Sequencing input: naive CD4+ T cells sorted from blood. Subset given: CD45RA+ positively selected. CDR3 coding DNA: TGCGCCAGCAGCTTGGCCGACAGGGACACAGATACGCAGTATTTT. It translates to CASSLADRDTDTQYF.